A single sample is the source of the 12 T cell receptor beta chains below, sequenced in a study of T cell responses to AZD1222 COVID-19 vaccine (dated by TCRdb to about 2021). Library prep was done by the immunoSEQ multiplex PCR assay. This immuneACCESS table, as held by TCRdb, lists in-frame sequences with V and J called but not all clones. Of the missing ones, under half trace to an unresolved V gene in checked studies; the others have no known cause. The sample includes roughly 93,000 clones, with roughly nine tenths observed a single time. Jointly, the top ten make up 26% of the sample. The sample's time point label is to be understood as: baseline before first vaccination. This specimen consisted of peripheral blood, obtained on day 0 of AZD1222 vaccination. The receptors here all came from an adult in good health.

The rearrangement links TRBV7-9 to TRBJ1-1; D remains ambiguous. Germline CDR1 reads SEHNR; CDR2 reads FQNEAQ (reference sequence). V was shortened by 1 base and J by 5 bases, with 14 bases between the two germline ends. There are 15 residues in the CDR3. CDR3 amino acids: CASSLGAVGQTEAFF. CDR3 coding DNA: TGTGCCAGCAGCTTAGGGGCCGTCGGGCAGACTGAAGCTTTCTTT.

The rearrangement joins TRBV19 to TRBJ1-4; D perhaps matches TRBD1 (5 bases). In germline, CDR1 is LNHDA, CDR2 SQIVND (reference sequence). The CDR3 spans 11 residues. V dropped 5 bases and J dropped 13 bases, with 11 bases sitting between them. The CDR3 spells CASSLQERLFF. In nucleotides, the CDR3 is TGTGCCAGTAGTCTACAGGAACGACTGTTTTTT.

The J gene is TRBJ1-6, the V gene TRBV5-6; a possible D gene is TRBD1 (6 bases). The germline V gene encodes CDR1 SGHDT and CDR2 YYEEEE. The CDR3 is 15 amino acids. The V and J ends lost 2 bases and 4 bases respectively, with 10 bases between them. CDR3 DNA sequence: TGTGCCAGCAGCTTTGACAGGTTGTATAATTCACCCCTCCACTTT. It yields the protein CASSFDRLYNSPLHF. Filled out from reference TRBV5-6 and TRBJ1-6, the complete variable domain reads DAGVTQSPTHLIKTRGQQVTLRCSPKSGHDTVSWYQQALGQGPQFIFQYYEEEERQRGNFPDRFSGHQFPNYSSELNVNALLLGDSALYLCASSFDRLYNSPLHFGNGTRLTVT.

This sequence joins TRBV19 and TRBJ2-1, with 10 bases lining up with TRBD2. Germline V gives CDR1 LNHDA, CDR2 SQIVND (reference sequence). This CDR3 region has 16 residues. V lost 3 bases to trimming and J lost 7 bases; unmatched junction nucleotides: 9. The CDR3 DNA reads TGTGCCAGTAGTATGGACCGGGCTAGCGGGGGTAATGAGCAGTTCTTC. Amino acid sequence: CASSMDRASGGNEQFF.

Turning to this clone: At one of its ends the junction is not consistent with the germline gene, which may arise from a read error. This chain connects TRBV30 to TRBJ2-7; no clear D. Per germline, CDR1 GTSNPN and CDR2 SVGIG (reference sequence). The CDR3 consists of 11 residues. CDR3 nucleotide sequence: TGCGCCCGGTCGAGCTCCTACGAGCAGTACTTC. It is translated as CARSSSYEQYF.

The chain combines TRBV7-2 with TRBJ2-7, with unresolved D. Germline V CDR1 and CDR2: SGHTA, FQGNSA. The CDR3 extends over 14 amino acids. V shed 5 bases and J shed 1 base, with 12 bases lying between them. The CDR3 region has the DNA TGTGCCAGCAGCCCCCCCACGGCTTCCTACGAGCAGTACTTC. This codes for CASSPPTASYEQYF.

The chain has TRBV9 and TRBJ2-2; TRBD2 might be the D (6 bases). Germline CDR1 SGDLS, CDR2 YYNGEE. V gave up 4 bases and J gave up 1 base, with 14 bases separating them. The CDR3 has 16 residues. The CDR3 sequence is CASSPVSGVNTGELFF. DNA for the CDR3: TGTGCCAGCAGCCCCGTCTCGGGAGTGAACACCGGGGAGCTGTTTTTT.

V usage is TRBV7-2 and J usage is TRBJ2-1, with D tentatively TRBD2 (6 bases). The CDR3 contains 15 residues. V was trimmed by 5 bases and J by 9 bases, leaving 20 bases between them. Germline V gives CDR1 SGHTA, CDR2 FQGNSA. This CDR3 is CASSPPGLPGSEQFF. The CDR3 DNA reads as TGTGCCAGCAGCCCACCGGGACTTCCGGGAAGTGAGCAGTTCTTC.

The V call is TRBV4-2, the J call TRBJ2-7, with TRBD2 matching over 11 bases. CDR1 is LGHNA, CDR2 YNFKEQ, per germline. V was clipped by 4 bases and J by 4 bases; unmatched bases: 12. This CDR3 has 17 amino acids. The CDR3 coding sequence is TGTGCCAGCAGCCCCGGGCGGACTAGCGGGTGGAAATACGAGCAGTACTTC. Encoded protein: CASSPGRTSGWKYEQYF.

The rearrangement joins TRBV7-3 to TRBJ2-1; 8 positions agree with TRBD2. Germline CDR1 is SGHTA and CDR2 is FQGTGA. The CDR3 loop spans 15 amino acids. The V gene end was trimmed by 2 bases and the J gene end by 7 bases; junction bases not matched to a gene: 7. CDR3 DNA sequence: TGTGCCAGCAGCTTAGTCAACGGGAGGGCAAATGAGCAGTTCTTC. Amino acids: CASSLVNGRANEQFF.

CDR3 nucleotide sequence: TGTGCCAGCAGTGAACAGCCAGGGGGAAGCTCGAAAGAGACCCAGTACTTC. Its translation: CASSEQPGGSSKETQYF. The V gene is TRBV6-1, the J gene TRBJ2-5; TRBD1 agrees at 7 bases. CDR3 length: 17 amino acids. Germline CDR1 is MNHNS and CDR2 is SASEGT. Losses at the gene ends were 2 bases for V and 3 bases for J; bases not matched to a gene: 12.

The rearrangement uses TRBV7-2 and TRBJ2-3; D unclear. This CDR3 spans 13 amino acids. With 2 bases removed from V and 6 bases from J, the gap between germline ends came to 9 bases. Per the germline V gene, CDR1 is SGHTA and CDR2 is FQGNSA. The CDR3 loop is CASSLQELDTQYF. The CDR3 bases are TGTGCCAGCAGCTTACAGGAGTTGGATACGCAGTATTTT.